This T cell receptor beta chain was identified in a study of cytomegalovirus exposure and HLA in healthy donors. Donors consisted of healthy bone marrow donors. Concerning this clone itself: Antigen unknown.

The PCR ran on 60 Vbeta and 13 Jbeta primers. This table comes from immunoSEQ multiplex PCR, and its TCRdb copy is limited to in-frame clones, with some not included. The sample consists of around 100,000 clones, roughly 82% of them appearing once. General study points: A link between a missense DCLRE1C variant and TCR beta V- and J-gene trimming emerged from a later analysis. Earlier analysis looked at TCR beta V segments, and most were productive about 87% or about 30% of the time. The classifier was said to identify cytomegalovirus status with high specificity and sensitivity.

The sequence came from a man in his thirties or forties in good health and CMV-seropositive. Sequenced sample: PBMCs.

Here the CDR3 DNA reads TGTGCCACGACCGCCGGGACAGGGCTATATGGCTACACCTTC. It encodes CATTAGTGLYGYTF. V usage is TRBV28 and J usage is TRBJ1-2; 9 bases agree with TRBD1. This CDR3 has 14 amino acids. The J segment lost 5 bases and the V segment lost 10 bases, leaving 11 bases of the junction unmatched. Germline V gene lookup returns CDR1 MDHEN and CDR2 SYDVKM.